Each of the 24 T cell receptor beta chains below was sequenced from the same sample in a study of T cell changes during pregnancy in multiple sclerosis. Assay: immunoSEQ multiplex PCR; the TCRdb copy retains only in-frame clones and omits some. This table has over 70,000 clones, 80% to 95% appearing once. Sequencing used peripheral blood, obtained in the first trimester of pregnancy. The receptors originated from a female donor in good health, enrolled as a control in a pregnancy study.

The CDR3 DNA sequence: TGTGCCAGCAGTGAAATCTCTACTAGCACAGATACGCAGTATTTT. Protein product: CASSEISTSTDTQYF. The chain employs TRBV2 and TRBJ2-3; D gene ambiguous. Germline CDR1 reads SNHLY; CDR2 reads FYNNEI. The CDR3 totals 15 residues. Trimming pared 2 bases from V and 0 bases from J, leaving 9 bases between.

The CDR3 bases are TGTGCCAGCACCAGGGTTACAGATACGCAGTATTTT. Translated, it gives CASTRVTDTQYF. The rearrangement joins TRBV2 to TRBJ2-3, with a possible D match to TRBD1 (5 bases). CDR1 and CDR2 from the germline V gene are SNHLY and FYNNEI. The V gene lost 7 bases and the J gene lost 3 bases, with 8 bases spanning the gap. The CDR3 has 12 residues.

V and J are TRBV5-1 and TRBJ2-7; D is perhaps TRBD1 (6 bases). Germline V CDR1 and CDR2: SGHRS, YFSETQ. There are 13 residues in the CDR3. The germline V and J ends were trimmed by 6 bases and 4 bases, with 14 bases remaining between them. This CDR3 is CASKQGSHYEQYF. The DNA for the CDR3 is TGCGCCAGCAAACAGGGAAGCCATTACGAGCAGTACTTC.

J is TRBJ2-7 and V is TRBV27; a weak D match, TRBD2 (6 bases). Between the trimmed V and J ends, which lost 0 bases and 7 bases, there was a span of 19 bases. The CDR3 length is 16 residues. Germline CDR1 is MNHEY and CDR2 is SMNVEV (reference sequence). The DNA of the CDR3 is TGTGCCAGCAGTTTATCCCCGCGGGACGCCGCTACAGAGCAGTACTTC. Its protein is CASSLSPRDAATEQYF.

The chain links TRBV7-9 to TRBJ1-4; TRBD1 matches 11 bases. Germline assignment: CDR1 SEHNR and CDR2 FQNEAQ (reference sequence). V gave up 5 bases and J gave up 7 bases; unmatched junction bases: 6. The CDR3 length is 15 residues. CDR3 amino acids: CASSATGQGGEKLFF. CDR3 sequence (DNA): TGTGCCAGCAGCGCTACGGGACAGGGGGGTGAAAAACTGTTTTTT.

The chain is built from TRBV7-9 and TRBJ2-3, with D tentatively TRBD1 (5 bases). The CDR3 has 15 residues. V lost 7 bases, J lost 3 bases, and 17 bases lay in between. The germline CDR1 and CDR2 sequences are SEHNR and FQNEAQ (reference sequence). The CDR3 DNA reads TGTGCCAGCACCCGAGAAGGGGTATTTACAGATACGCAGTATTTT. Protein product: CASTREGVFTDTQYF.

The chain carries TRBV19 and TRBJ2-7; the match to TRBD2 covers 12 bases. The CDR3 runs to 16 residues. The V gene end was trimmed by 3 bases and the J gene end by 2 bases; junction bases not matched to a gene: 5. Germline CDR1 reads LNHDA; CDR2 reads SQIVND (reference sequence). CDR3 bases: TGTGCCAGTAGTATTTCGACTAGCGGGAGACCCTACGAGCAGTACTTC. Translation gives CASSISTSGRPYEQYF.

V and J are TRBV19 and TRBJ1-4, with D uncertain. This CDR3 region has 14 residues. CDR1 is LNHDA and CDR2 is SQIVND in the germline V gene (reference sequence). Between the trimmed V and J ends, which lost 6 bases and 0 bases, there was a span of 8 bases. The CDR3 DNA reads TGTGCCAGTAGCAGACAATCAACTAATGAAAAACTGTTTTTT. Protein product: CASSRQSTNEKLFF.

The rearrangement joins TRBV28 to TRBJ2-6; D unresolved. V lost 3 bases and J lost 0, with 12 bases in between. The CDR3 has 17 amino acids. CDR1 and CDR2 from the germline V gene are MDHEN and SYDVKM. CDR3 amino acids: CASSLAGSLSGANVLTF. The CDR3 nucleotides are TGTGCCAGCAGTTTGGCAGGCTCTCTCTCTGGGGCCAACGTCCTGACTTTC.

V and J are TRBV5-4 and TRBJ2-1; D is ambiguous. Germline V gene lookup returns CDR1 SGHNT and CDR2 YYREEE (reference sequence). V was trimmed by 2 bases and J by 9 bases, leaving 9 bases between them. The CDR3 is 12 residues long. CDR3 sequence reads: CASSFVHTEQFF. The CDR3 region has the DNA TGTGCCAGCAGCTTTGTCCACACTGAGCAGTTCTTC.

The V gene is TRBV7-2, the J gene TRBJ2-7; weak D call: TRBD2 (6 bases). This CDR3 is built from 19 residues. CDR1 and CDR2 from the germline V gene are SGHTA and FQGNSA. Trimming left V 3 bases short and J 4 bases short, with 28 bases between. The CDR3 region is CASSFTQIGTLRRGYEQYF. CDR3 sequence (DNA): TGTGCCAGCAGCTTTACACAGATTGGTACGTTAAGGAGGGGATACGAGCAGTACTTC.

This clone was recorded a few times. The chain links TRBV19 to TRBJ2-1; possible D gene TRBD1, 6 bases. Looked up from germline, CDR1 is LNHDA and CDR2 is SQIVND (reference sequence). Trimming stripped 4 bases from V and 7 bases from J, with 14 bases between. The CDR3 is made up of 14 amino acids. The CDR3 here is CASSTGTWVNEQFF. In nucleotides, the CDR3 is TGTGCCAGTAGTACCGGGACATGGGTGAATGAGCAGTTCTTC. The entire variable domain, with the rest obtained from reference TRBV19 and TRBJ2-1, is as follows: DGGITQSPKYLFRKEGQNVTLSCEQNLNHDAMYWYRQDPGQGLRLIYYSQIVNDFQKGDIAEGYSVSREKKESFPLTVTSAQKNPTAFYLCASSTGTWVNEQFFGPGTRLTVL.

This chain connects TRBV7-2 to TRBJ2-7, with D possibly matching TRBD2 (6 bases). The CDR3 totals 14 residues. Trimming took 2 bases from V and 2 from J, leaving 10 bases between them. Germline CDR1 and CDR2: SGHTA and FQGNSA. CDR3 in DNA: TGTGCCAGCAGCTTAACGGGACTCCCCTACGAGCAGTACTTC. It is translated as CASSLTGLPYEQYF.

This clone occurred once. The CDR3 region has the DNA TGTGCCAGCAGCTCCCGGACAGGGACTGAAGCTTTCTTT. This sequence encodes CASSSRTGTEAFF. The chain recombines TRBV7-2 with TRBJ1-1; TRBD1 aligns across 8 bases. The V segment lost 4 bases and the J segment 5 bases; nucleotides outside the gene matches: 3. This CDR3 is 13 amino acids long. CDR1 is SGHTA, CDR2 FQGNSA, per germline.

The chain recombines TRBV25-1 with TRBJ1-1; 10 nucleotides line up with TRBD1. Looked up from germline, CDR1 is MGHDK and CDR2 is SYGVNS. V trimming: 6 bases; J trimming: 8 bases; junction bases outside the gene matches: 6. This CDR3 region has 13 residues. For the CDR3, the DNA is TGTGCCAGCAGCCTGACAGGGGGCGGCGAAGCTTTCTTT. Translation: CASSLTGGGEAFF.

This sequence joins TRBV28 and TRBJ1-1, with D possibly TRBD1 on 6 matching bases. The CDR3 totals 14 residues. V was trimmed by 6 bases and J by 2 bases, leaving 13 bases between them. The germline gives CDR1 MDHEN, CDR2 SYDVKM. In nucleotides, the CDR3 is TGTGCCAGCAGCCGCACAGGGACAAACACTGAAGCTTTCTTT. Protein product: CASSRTGTNTEAFF.

This chain joins TRBV6-6 and TRBJ1-5; D may be TRBD1 (6 bases). Trimming left V 5 bases short and J 8 bases short, with 19 bases between. Germline assignment: CDR1 MNHNY and CDR2 SVGAGI (reference sequence). The CDR3 loop spans 15 amino acids. In nucleotides, the CDR3 is TGTGCCAGCAGTCAACTGCGACAGGCCCGGGAGCCCCAGCATTTT. Translating it yields CASSQLRQAREPQHF.

This clone was recorded once. The CDR3 coding sequence is TGTGCCAGCAAAATACAGGGGGCGCGGGAGACCCAGTACTTC. Translated: CASKIQGARETQYF. J is TRBJ2-5 and V is TRBV28, with 9 bases fitting TRBD1. The CDR3 sequence is 14 residues long. The J segment lost 5 bases and the V segment lost 7 bases, leaving 8 bases of the junction unmatched. The germline V gene has CDR1 MDHEN and CDR2 SYDVKM.

The chain couples TRBV4-1 to TRBJ2-1; 8 bases are shared with TRBD2. The germline V gene has CDR1 MGHRA and CDR2 YSYEKL. Trimming at V came to 4 bases and at J to 4 bases, leaving 9 bases not matched to a gene. The CDR3 loop spans 16 amino acids. CDR3 amino acids: CASSRGPGLGYNEQFF. CDR3 coding DNA: TGCGCCAGCAGCCGCGGTCCGGGACTAGGGTACAATGAGCAGTTCTTC.

V usage is TRBV10-3 and J usage is TRBJ2-1, with D possibly matching TRBD1 (5 bases). This CDR3 spans 14 amino acids. V lost 0 bases to trimming and J lost 4 bases, with 7 bases between them. Per germline, CDR1 ENHRY and CDR2 SYGVKD. The CDR3: CAISESTDYNEQFF. CDR3 DNA sequence: TGTGCCATCAGTGAGTCGACAGATTACAATGAGCAGTTCTTC.

The chain couples TRBV5-1 to TRBJ2-7, with D possibly matching TRBD2 (6 bases). Germline CDR1 reads SGHRS; CDR2 reads YFSETQ. The CDR3 is 15 amino acids. V lost 4 bases, J lost 1 base, and 15 bases lay in between. Here the CDR3 reads CASSPTGLGSYEQYF. Here the CDR3 DNA reads TGCGCCAGCAGCCCCACGGGACTGGGGTCCTACGAGCAGTACTTC.

This clone showed up just once. The rearrangement uses TRBV2 and TRBJ2-1; the match to TRBD2 covers 13 bases. The CDR3 covers 17 residues. J was trimmed by 4 bases and V by 5 bases; bases with no gene match: 8. Germline CDR1 and CDR2: SNHLY and FYNNEI. The CDR3 reads CASSPYQTSGRYNEQFF. The DNA for the CDR3 is TGTGCCAGCAGTCCTTACCAGACTAGCGGGAGGTACAATGAGCAGTTCTTC.

The J gene is TRBJ1-3, the V gene TRBV30; D is unclear. Germline assignment: CDR1 GTSNPN and CDR2 SVGIG (reference sequence). The CDR3 totals 13 residues. With 0 bases removed from V and 5 bases from J, the gap between germline ends came to 8 bases. CDR3 bases: TGTGCCTGGAGTGTTAACGGTCGAAACACCATATATTTT. This encodes CAWSVNGRNTIYF. Full variable domain (remainder filled in from reference TRBV30 and TRBJ1-3): SQTIHQWPATLVQPVGSPLSLECTVEGTSNPNLYWYRQAAGRGLQLLFYSVGIGQISSEVPQNLSASRPQDRQFILSSKKLLLSDSGFYLCAWSVNGRNTIYFGEGSWLTVV.

The chain combines TRBV21-1 with TRBJ2-5; TRBD1 reflects the table's D call only, with no check against the DNA. TRBV21-1 is an annotated pseudogene. The CDR3 covers 12 residues. The CDR3 loop is CASSKQGETQYF. CDR3 sequence (DNA): TGTGCCAGCAGCAAACAGGGAGAGACCCAGTACTTC.